The 24 T cell receptor beta chains presented below share a single source sample, sequenced in a study of T cells expressing NK-cell markers. For each CDR3 protein, TCRdb gives one entry from its re-call of the 5' RACE reads, without DNA. The sample includes about 450,000 distinct CDR3 sequences. The sample comprised blood T cells: a sorted CD56 or NKG2C T cell subset, CD4+ or CD8+ T cells, or bulk PBMC T cells (not recorded which). All receptors come from a woman aged 18 to 75 in good health.

This chain connects TRBV20-1 to TRBJ1-2; the TCRdb D gene call, TRBD1, has no DNA to confirm it. The CDR3 has 14 amino acids. The V gene's germline CDR1 is DFQATT and CDR2 SNEGSKA (reference sequence). The CDR3 region is CSASRDKSNYGYTF.

J is TRBJ2-7 and V is TRBV7-2; TCRdb's D gene call, TRBD2, goes unchecked for lack of DNA. The CDR3 contains 18 residues. Germline CDR1 SGHTA, CDR2 FQGNSA. CDR3 loop: CASTYRGHLAGGSLEQYF.

The genes are TRBV11-1 and TRBJ2-3; TCRdb names TRBD1, which stays unverified in the absence of DNA. CDR3 size: 17 residues. Per the germline V gene, CDR1 is SGHAT and CDR2 is FQDESV (reference sequence). CDR3: CASSRGLRGPGTDTQYF. The variable domain in full, completed from reference TRBV11-1 and TRBJ2-3, reads EAEVAQSPRYKITEKSQAVAFWCDPISGHATLYWYRQILGQGPELLVQFQDESVVDDSQLPKDRFSAERLKGVDSTLKIQPAELGDSAMYLCASSRGLRGPGTDTQYFGPGTRLTVL.

This chain uses TRBV20-1 with TRBJ2-7; the TRBD1 assignment by TCRdb is unverifiable without DNA. The V gene's germline CDR1 is DFQATT and CDR2 SNEGSKA (reference sequence). The CDR3 consists of 15 residues. CDR3 loop: CSASDLDSTSYEQYF.

The chain uses TRBV29-1 and TRBJ2-7; the TCRdb call, TRBD2, lacks DNA for checking. Germline CDR1 and CDR2: SQVTM and ANQGSEA. The CDR3 is made up of 13 amino acids. The CDR3 sequence: CSYIAGGGYEQYF.

This chain uses TRBV4-3 with TRBJ2-4; TCRdb lists TRBD1, though no DNA is available to test this call. CDR1 is LGHNA and CDR2 is YSLEER in the germline V gene. This CDR3 comprises 14 residues. The CDR3 sequence is CASSQGQGLNIQYF.

This sequence joins TRBV20-1 and TRBJ2-3; the TRBD1 assignment by TCRdb is unverifiable without DNA. The CDR3 has 15 amino acids. Germline V CDR1 and CDR2: DFQATT, SNEGSKA (reference sequence). The CDR3 here is CSASAGLGPTDTQYF.

J is TRBJ2-2 and V is TRBV29-1; TCRdb indicates TRBD1, and absent DNA this call remains unverified. Germline assignment: CDR1 SQVTM and CDR2 ANQGSEA. CDR3 size: 16 residues. This CDR3 is CSVDRGTGVDTGELFF.

This chain links TRBV9 with TRBJ2-1; TCRdb calls TRBD1, which cannot be checked without DNA. The length of the CDR3 is 14 residues. Per germline, CDR1 SGDLS and CDR2 YYNGEE. The CDR3 loop reads CASSGRDRTNEQFF.

This sequence joins TRBV15 and TRBJ2-3. The CDR3 totals 15 residues. Germline loops: CDR1 LNHNV, CDR2 YYDKDF (reference sequence). The CDR3 sequence: CATSRDRSFADTQYF.

V and J are TRBV20-1 and TRBJ2-5; TCRdb calls TRBD1, which cannot be checked without DNA. Germline V gives CDR1 DFQATT, CDR2 SNEGSKA (reference sequence). The CDR3 covers 13 residues. The CDR3 protein is CSADRQGSETQYF.

The chain uses TRBV4-3 and TRBJ2-7; absent DNA, TCRdb's TRBD1 call cannot be checked. The CDR3 is 16 amino acids. CDR1 is LGHNA, CDR2 YSLEER, per germline. Here the CDR3 reads CASSQVPRGQGVEQYF.

The chain recombines TRBV29-1 with TRBJ1-2. From germline, CDR1 is SQVTM and CDR2 ANQGSEA. This CDR3 contains 14 residues. The CDR3: CSVVSGAPRWGYTF.

V gene TRBV20-1 combines with J gene TRBJ2-3; the TCRdb D gene call, TRBD1, has no DNA to confirm it. The CDR3 contains 16 residues. Germline CDR1 reads DFQATT; CDR2 reads SNEGSKA (reference sequence). This CDR3 is CSARAGAGAGPDTQYF.

The genes are TRBV12-3 or TRBV12-4 and TRBJ2-3; no DNA is available, so the TRBD1 call from TCRdb remains unchecked. This CDR3 is built from 13 residues. This CDR3 reads CASSAPWTDTQYF.

V and J are TRBV7-9 and TRBJ1-2; TCRdb lists TRBD1, though no DNA is available to test this call. CDR1 is SEHNR, CDR2 FQNEAQ, per germline (reference sequence). CDR3 length: 13 amino acids. CDR3 sequence reads: CASSLGQGDGYTF.

The chain couples TRBV5-1 to TRBJ1-5. Germline V lookup: CDR1 SGHRS, CDR2 YFSETQ. The CDR3 totals 14 residues. The CDR3 loop reads CASSLDSANQPQHF.

The CDR3 region is CASSLALRDTEAFF. V usage is TRBV7-2 and J usage is TRBJ1-1. Germline V lookup: CDR1 SGHTA, CDR2 FQGNSA. CDR3 length: 14 residues.

This chain connects TRBV7-2 to TRBJ1-6; TCRdb lists TRBD1, though no DNA is available to test this call. Germline values: CDR1 SGHTA, CDR2 FQGNSA. This CDR3 region has 15 residues. CDR3 sequence reads: CASSLAPGGVSPLHF. The full variable domain, with the rest looked up from reference TRBV7-2 and TRBJ1-6, is GAGVSQSPSNKVTEKGKDVELRCDPISGHTALYWYRQSLGQGLEFLIYFQGNSAPDKSGLPSDRFSAERTGGSVSTLTIQRTQQEDSAVYLCASSLAPGGVSPLHFGNGTRLTVT.

The chain joins TRBV12-3 or TRBV12-4 to TRBJ2-4; the D gene TCRdb calls, TRBD1, cannot be checked with no DNA. This CDR3 contains 15 residues. The CDR3 reads CASSLQGIAKNIQYF.

The chain joins TRBV24-1 to TRBJ2-3; as DNA is missing, the TRBD1 call by TCRdb cannot be tested. This CDR3 has 14 amino acids. Germline CDR1 is KGHDR and CDR2 is SFDVKD. CDR3 loop: CATSEKGPGDTQYF.

V is TRBV5-6 and J is TRBJ2-4. This CDR3 has 15 amino acids. CDR1 SGHDT and CDR2 YYEEEE come from the germline V gene. The CDR3 loop reads CASSLFRPRGNIQYF.

V is TRBV20-1 and J is TRBJ1-1; TCRdb's D gene call, TRBD1, goes unchecked for lack of DNA. The germline gives CDR1 DFQATT, CDR2 SNEGSKA (reference sequence). CDR3 length: 13 residues. The CDR3 spells CSAYGTENTEAFF.

This chain connects TRBV5-1 to TRBJ2-3. The CDR3 runs 14 residues. Per the germline V gene, CDR1 is SGHRS and CDR2 is YFSETQ. The CDR3 sequence is CASSVGASTDTQYF.